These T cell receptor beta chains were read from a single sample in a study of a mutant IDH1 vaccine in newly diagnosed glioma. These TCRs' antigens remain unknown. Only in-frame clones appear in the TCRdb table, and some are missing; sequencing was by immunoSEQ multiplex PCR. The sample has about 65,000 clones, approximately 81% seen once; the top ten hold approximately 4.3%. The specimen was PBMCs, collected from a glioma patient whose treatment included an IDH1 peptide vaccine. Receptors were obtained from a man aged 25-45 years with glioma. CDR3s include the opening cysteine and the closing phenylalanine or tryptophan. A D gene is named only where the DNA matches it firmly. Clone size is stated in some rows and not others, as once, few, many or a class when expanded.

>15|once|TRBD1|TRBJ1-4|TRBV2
TGTGCCAGCAGTTTCCCTCAGGGGGCCAGTGAAAAACTGTTTTTT
CASSFPQGASEKLFF
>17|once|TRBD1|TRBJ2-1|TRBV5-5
TGTGCCAGCAGCTTGGGGGACAGGCGACTTTCCTACAATGAGCAGTTCTTC
CASSLGDRRLSYNEQFF
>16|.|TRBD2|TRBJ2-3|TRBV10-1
TGCGCCAGCAGTGGTCTAGCGGCCACCAGCACAGATACGCAGTATTTT
CASSGLAATSTDTQYF
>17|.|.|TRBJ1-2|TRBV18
TGTGCCAGCTCACCTTTACGACATACAGAAGCTAACTATGGCTACACCTTC
CASSPLRHTEANYGYTF
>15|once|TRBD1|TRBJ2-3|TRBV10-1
TGCGCCAGCAGTGATGACGGGACAGGGGTAGATACGCAGTATTTT
CASSDDGTGVDTQYF
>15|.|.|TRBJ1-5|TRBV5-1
TGCGCCAGCAGCTTGGCGGCGGGTAGCAATCAGCCCCAGCATTTT
CASSLAAGSNQPQHF
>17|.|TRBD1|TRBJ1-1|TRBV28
TGTGCCAGCAGGCAACAGGGGGGGCGCTTGGGAAACACTGAAGCTTTCTTT
CASRQQGGRLGNTEAFF
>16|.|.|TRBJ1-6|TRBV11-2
TGTGCCAGCAGCGACGGACAGAGGGTATATAATTCACCCCTCCACTTT
CASSDGQRVYNSPLHF
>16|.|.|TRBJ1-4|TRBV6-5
TGTGCCAGCAGTTCCCCGTCAAAGTCGAGAAATGAAAAACTGTTTTTT
CASSSPSKSRNEKLFF
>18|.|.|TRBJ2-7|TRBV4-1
TGCGCCAGCAGCCGGCGCGGGGATGAGCCGGAGTGGGGCTACGAGCAGTACTTC
CASSRRGDEPEWGYEQYF
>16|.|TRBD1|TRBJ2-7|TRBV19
TGTGCCAGTAGTGAGGCCGGGACAGGTTCATCCTACGAGCAGTACTTC
CASSEAGTGSSYEQYF
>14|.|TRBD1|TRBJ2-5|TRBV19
TGTGCCAGTAGTATTTGGACAGGGCAAGAGACCCAGTACTTC
CASSIWTGQETQYF
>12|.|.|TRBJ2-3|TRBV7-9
TGTGCCAGCAGCTTAGCGGGGAATACGCAGTATTTT
CASSLAGNTQYF
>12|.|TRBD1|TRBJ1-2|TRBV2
TGTGCCAGGTCGGGACAGTACAATGGCTACACCTTC
CARSGQYNGYTF
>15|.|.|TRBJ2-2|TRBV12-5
TGTGCTAGTGGTTCCTCACCCAGGAACACCGGGGAGCTGTTTTTT
CASGSSPRNTGELFF
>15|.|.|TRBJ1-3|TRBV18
TGTGCCAGCTCACCAGGTGAAGGTTCTGGAAACACCATATATTTT
CASSPGEGSGNTIYF
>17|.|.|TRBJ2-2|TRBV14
TGTGCCAGCAGCCAAGATCCTCCCGGTAGTACCACCGGGGAGCTGTTTTTT
CASSQDPPGSTTGELFF
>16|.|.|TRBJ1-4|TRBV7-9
TGTGCCAGCAGCTTAGGCAGGGGCGCAACTAATGAAAAACTGTTTTTT
CASSLGRGATNEKLFF
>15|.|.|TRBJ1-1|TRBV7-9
TGTGCCAGCAGCTTAGATGGAGGACCAAACACTGAAGCTTTCTTT
CASSLDGGPNTEAFF
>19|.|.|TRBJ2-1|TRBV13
TGTGCCAGCAGCGGGAGGTTAAGGGACCCTTATAGCTCCTACAATGAGCAGTTCTTC
CASSGRLRDPYSSYNEQFF
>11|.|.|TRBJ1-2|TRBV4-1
TGCGCCAGCAGCCTTGGGTCCGGCTACACCTTC
CASSLGSGYTF
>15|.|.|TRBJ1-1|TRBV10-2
TGCGCCAGCAGTCAACTCGGACTGATGAACACTGAAGCTTTCTTT
CASSQLGLMNTEAFF
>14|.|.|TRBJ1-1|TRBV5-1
TGCGCCAGCACCCCGGGAGGGTCTTACACTGAAGCTTTCTTT
CASTPGGSYTEAFF
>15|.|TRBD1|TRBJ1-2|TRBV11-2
TGTGCCAGCAGGTTTCCGGGACAGAAGGAATATGGCTACACCTTC
CASRFPGQKEYGYTF
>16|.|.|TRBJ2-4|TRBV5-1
TGCGCCAGCAGCCCCGACAGGAAACTAGCCAAAAACATTCAGTACTTC
CASSPDRKLAKNIQYF
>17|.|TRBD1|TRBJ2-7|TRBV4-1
TGCGCCAGCAGCCAAGGGACAGGGTGGATTGTACGCTACGAGCAGTACTTC
CASSQGTGWIVRYEQYF
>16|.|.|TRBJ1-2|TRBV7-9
TGTGCCAGCAGCTTTCCAGCTCCGGCTCTTAACTATGGCTACACCTTC
CASSFPAPALNYGYTF
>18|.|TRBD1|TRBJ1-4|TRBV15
TGTGCCACCAGCAGATCCCGGGACAGGGGGACAACTAATGAAAAACTGTTTTTT
CATSRSRDRGTTNEKLFF
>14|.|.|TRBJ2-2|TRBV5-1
TGCGCCAGCAGCTTGGACTCTTGGACCGGGGAGCTGTTTTTT
CASSLDSWTGELFF
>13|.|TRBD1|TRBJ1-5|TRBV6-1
TGTGCCGGATCCGGGACAGGTTATCAGCCCCAGCATTTT
CAGSGTGYQPQHF
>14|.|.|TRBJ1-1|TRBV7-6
TGTGCCAGCAGCTTCCTCGGGGAAGACACTGAAGCTTTCTTT
CASSFLGEDTEAFF
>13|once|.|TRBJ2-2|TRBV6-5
TGTGCCAGCAGTACCCTACGGACCGGGGAGCTGTTTTTT
CASSTLRTGELFF
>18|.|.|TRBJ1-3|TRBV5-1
TGCGCCAGCAGCTCCGACGGAGCATCGGGGGGCCCTGGAAACACCATATATTTT
CASSSDGASGGPGNTIYF
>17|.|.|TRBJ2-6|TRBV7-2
TGTGCCAGCAGCTTAGTAGGGAATCTCGCTGGGGCCAACGTCCTGACTTTC
CASSLVGNLAGANVLTF
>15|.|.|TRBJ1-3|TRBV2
TGTGCCAGCAGCGCCATACGGTACTCTGGAAACACCATATATTTT
CASSAIRYSGNTIYF
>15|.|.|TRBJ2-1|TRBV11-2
TGTGCCAGCAGCCCCAGGGTAAGCTCCTACAATGAGCAGTTCTTC
CASSPRVSSYNEQFF
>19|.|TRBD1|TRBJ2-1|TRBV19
TGTGCCAGTAGTACCCCGTGGACAGGGGCAGGAGTGACGGACAATGAGCAGTTCTTC
CASSTPWTGAGVTDNEQFF
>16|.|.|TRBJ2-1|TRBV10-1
TGCGCCAGCAGTGAGCGGCGCGTGGGACCGAGCAATGAGCAGTTCTTC
CASSERRVGPSNEQFF
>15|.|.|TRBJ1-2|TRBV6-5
TGTGCCAGCAGTTCGATCGGTGGAGGCCTCTATGGCTACACCTTC
CASSSIGGGLYGYTF
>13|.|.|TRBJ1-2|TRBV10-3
TGTGCCATCAGTTCAGGATCTAACTATGGCTACACCTTC
CAISSGSNYGYTF
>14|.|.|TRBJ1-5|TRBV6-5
TGTGCCAGCAGTCCTGGGGGGGTAGATCAGCCCCAGCATTTT
CASSPGGVDQPQHF
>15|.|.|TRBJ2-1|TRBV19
TGTGCCAGTAGTACCCGGACAGATATTCTAAAGGGGCAGTTCTTC
CASSTRTDILKGQFF